In its sample, the clone carrying this T cell receptor (beta chain) was seen a few times. The antigen is undetermined. The data stem from a study of response to subunit inactivated influenza vaccine. One entry per CDR3 protein results from TCRdb running MiXCR on the RT-PCR reads. The data hold under 200,000 distinct CDR3 sequences, with roughly a tenth observed a single time. Whole-study results and caveats: The authors suggested that every seasonal influenza vaccination recruits few new T cells.

From germline, CDR1 is SGHVS and CDR2 FQNEAQ. Trimming removed 5 bases from V and 6 bases from J; junction bases left unmatched: 8. The CDR3 length is 15 residues. This TCR was recovered from a man aged 50 to 60 who received an inactivated influenza vaccine. The chain links TRBV7-8 to TRBJ2-7; 12 bases fit TRBD2. The sample was non-naive T cells sorted from PBMCs, taken about 40 days after vaccination. This chain's CDR3 is CASSLRTSGTAEQYF. The DNA of the CDR3 is TGTGCCAGCAGCCTCCGGACTAGCGGGACCGCCGAGCAGTACTTC. The whole variable domain, remainder taken from reference TRBV7-8 and TRBJ2-7, is GAGVSQSPRYKVAKRGQDVALRCDPISGHVSLFWYQQALGQGPEFLTYFQNEAQLDKSGLPSDRFFAERPEGSVSTLKIQRTQQEDSAVYLCASSLRTSGTAEQYFGPGTRLTVT.